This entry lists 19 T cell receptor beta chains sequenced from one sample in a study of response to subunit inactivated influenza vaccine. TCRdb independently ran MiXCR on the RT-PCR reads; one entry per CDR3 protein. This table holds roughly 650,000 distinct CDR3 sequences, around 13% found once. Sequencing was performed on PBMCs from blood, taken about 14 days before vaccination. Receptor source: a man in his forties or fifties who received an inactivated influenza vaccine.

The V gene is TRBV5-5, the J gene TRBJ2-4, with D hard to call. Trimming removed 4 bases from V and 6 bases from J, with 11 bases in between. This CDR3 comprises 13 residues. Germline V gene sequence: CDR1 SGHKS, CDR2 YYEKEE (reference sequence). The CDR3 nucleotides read TGTGCCAGCAGCCTTCGTCCAGGAAACATTCAGTACTTC. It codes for CASSLRPGNIQYF.

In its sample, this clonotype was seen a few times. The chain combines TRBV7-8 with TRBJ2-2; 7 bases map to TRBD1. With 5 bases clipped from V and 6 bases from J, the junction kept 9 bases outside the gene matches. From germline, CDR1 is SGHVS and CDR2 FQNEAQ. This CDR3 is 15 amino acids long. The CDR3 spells CASSHQTGYPGELFF. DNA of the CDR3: TGTGCCAGCAGCCACCAGACAGGGTATCCCGGGGAGCTGTTTTTT.

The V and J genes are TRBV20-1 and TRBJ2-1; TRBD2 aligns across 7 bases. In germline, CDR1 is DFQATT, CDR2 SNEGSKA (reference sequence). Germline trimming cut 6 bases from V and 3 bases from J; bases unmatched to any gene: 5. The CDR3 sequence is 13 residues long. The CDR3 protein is CSASSGFYNEQFF. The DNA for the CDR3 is TGCAGTGCGTCTAGCGGCTTCTACAATGAGCAGTTCTTC.

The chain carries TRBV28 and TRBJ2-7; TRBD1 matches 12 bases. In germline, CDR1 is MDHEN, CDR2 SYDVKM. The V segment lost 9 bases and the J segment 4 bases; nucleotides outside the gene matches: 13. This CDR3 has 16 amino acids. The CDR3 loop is CASSSPAGQGAYEQYF. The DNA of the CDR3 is TGTGCCAGTTCCTCTCCCGCGGGACAGGGGGCTTACGAGCAGTACTTC. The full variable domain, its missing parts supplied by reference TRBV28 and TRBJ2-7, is DVKVTQSSRYLVKRTGEKVFLECVQDMDHENMFWYRQDPGLGLRLIYFSYDVKMKEKGDIPEGYSVSREKKERFSLILESASTNQTSMYLCASSSPAGQGAYEQYFGPGTRLTVT.

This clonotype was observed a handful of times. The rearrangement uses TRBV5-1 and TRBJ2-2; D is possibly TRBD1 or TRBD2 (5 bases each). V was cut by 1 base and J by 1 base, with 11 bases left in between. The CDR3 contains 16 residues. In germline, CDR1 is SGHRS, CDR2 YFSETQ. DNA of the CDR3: TGCGCCAGCAGCTTGTCCAGGGCGGGGAACACCGGGGAGCTGTTTTTT. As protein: CASSLSRAGNTGELFF.

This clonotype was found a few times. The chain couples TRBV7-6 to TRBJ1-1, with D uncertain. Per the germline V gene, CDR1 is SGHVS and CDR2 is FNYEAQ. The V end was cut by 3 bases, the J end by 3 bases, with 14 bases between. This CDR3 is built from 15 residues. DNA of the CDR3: TGTGCCAGCAGCTTTGAGACCCATCTGGACACTGAAGCTTTCTTT. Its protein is CASSFETHLDTEAFF.

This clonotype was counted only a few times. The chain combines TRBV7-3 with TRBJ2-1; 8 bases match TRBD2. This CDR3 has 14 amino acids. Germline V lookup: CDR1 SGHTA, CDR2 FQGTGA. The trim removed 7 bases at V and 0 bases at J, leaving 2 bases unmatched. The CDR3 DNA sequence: TGTGCCAGCAAGGCGGGAGGCTCCTACAATGAGCAGTTCTTC. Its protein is CASKAGGSYNEQFF. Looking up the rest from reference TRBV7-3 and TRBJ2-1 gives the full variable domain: GAGVSQTPSNKVTEKGKYVELRCDPISGHTALYWYRQSLGQGPEFLIYFQGTGAADDSGLPNDRFFAVRPEGSVSTLKIQRTERGDSAVYLCASKAGGSYNEQFFGPGTRLTVL.

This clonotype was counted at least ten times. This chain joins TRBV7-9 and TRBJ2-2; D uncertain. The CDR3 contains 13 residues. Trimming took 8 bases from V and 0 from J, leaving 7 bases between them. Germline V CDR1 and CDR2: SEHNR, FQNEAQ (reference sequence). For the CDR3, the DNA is TGTGCCAGCGAAGTTCCGAACACCGGGGAGCTGTTTTTT. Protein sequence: CASEVPNTGELFF.

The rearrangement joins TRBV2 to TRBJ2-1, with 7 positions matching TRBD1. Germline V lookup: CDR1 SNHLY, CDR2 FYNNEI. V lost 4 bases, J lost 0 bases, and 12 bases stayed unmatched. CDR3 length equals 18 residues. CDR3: CASSGHRGNLISYNEQFF. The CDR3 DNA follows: TGTGCCAGCAGTGGTCACAGGGGCAATCTCATCTCCTACAATGAGCAGTTCTTC.

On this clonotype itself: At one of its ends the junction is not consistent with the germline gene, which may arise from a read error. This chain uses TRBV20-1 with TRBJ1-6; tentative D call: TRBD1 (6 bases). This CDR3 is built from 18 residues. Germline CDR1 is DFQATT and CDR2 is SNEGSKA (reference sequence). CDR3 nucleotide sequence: TGCAGTGCTAGGCCCCCGGGGGGCGGATTCTCCTATAAATCACCCCTCCACTTT. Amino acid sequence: CSARPPGGGFSYKSPLHF.

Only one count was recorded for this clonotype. The CDR3 DNA is TGTGTCTCAAGGGTCACTAGCTCCACCGGGGAGCTGTTTTTT. Residues: CVSRVTSSTGELFF. The gene calls are TRBV28 and TRBJ2-2; D possibly corresponds to TRBD2 (6 bases). The germline CDR1 and CDR2 sequences are MDHEN and SYDVKM. This CDR3 has 14 amino acids.

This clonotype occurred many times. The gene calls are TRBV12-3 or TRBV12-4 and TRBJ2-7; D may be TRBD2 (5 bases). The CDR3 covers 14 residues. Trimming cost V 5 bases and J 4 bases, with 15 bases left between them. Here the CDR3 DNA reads TGTGCCAGCAGTCCCCTTCGGGGAGCTTACGAGCAGTACTTC. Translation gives CASSPLRGAYEQYF.

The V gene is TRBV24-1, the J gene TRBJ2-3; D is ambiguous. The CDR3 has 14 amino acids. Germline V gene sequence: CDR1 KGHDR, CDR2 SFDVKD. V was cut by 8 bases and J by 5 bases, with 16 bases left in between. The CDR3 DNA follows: TGTGCCACCATGGCCTGGGGTGGGGTAGATACGCAGTATTTT. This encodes CATMAWGGVDTQYF.

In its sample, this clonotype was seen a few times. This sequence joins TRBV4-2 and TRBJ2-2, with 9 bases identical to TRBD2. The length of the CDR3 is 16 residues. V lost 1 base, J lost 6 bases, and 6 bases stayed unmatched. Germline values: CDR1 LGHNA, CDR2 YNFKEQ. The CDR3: CASSQVAGGHAGELFF. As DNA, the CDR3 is TGTGCCAGCAGCCAAGTGGCGGGGGGGCATGCCGGGGAGCTGTTTTTT.

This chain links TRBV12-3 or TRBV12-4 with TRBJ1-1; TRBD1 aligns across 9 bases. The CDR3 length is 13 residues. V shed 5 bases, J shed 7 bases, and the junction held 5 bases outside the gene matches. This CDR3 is CASSLQGAVEAFF. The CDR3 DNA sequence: TGTGCCAGCAGTCTACAGGGGGCAGTTGAAGCTTTCTTT.

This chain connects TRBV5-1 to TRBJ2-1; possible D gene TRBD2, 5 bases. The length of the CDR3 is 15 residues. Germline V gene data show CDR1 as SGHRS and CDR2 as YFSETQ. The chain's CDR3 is CVTSLMPEGMNEQFF. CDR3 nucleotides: TGCGTTACCAGCTTAATGCCCGAGGGTATGAATGAGCAGTTCTTC.

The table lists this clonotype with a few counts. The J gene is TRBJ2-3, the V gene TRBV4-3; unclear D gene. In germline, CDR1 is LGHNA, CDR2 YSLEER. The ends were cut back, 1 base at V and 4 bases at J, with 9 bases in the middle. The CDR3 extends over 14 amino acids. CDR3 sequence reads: CASSQGRAPDTQYF. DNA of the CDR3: TGCGCCAGCAGCCAAGGTAGAGCGCCAGATACGCAGTATTTT.

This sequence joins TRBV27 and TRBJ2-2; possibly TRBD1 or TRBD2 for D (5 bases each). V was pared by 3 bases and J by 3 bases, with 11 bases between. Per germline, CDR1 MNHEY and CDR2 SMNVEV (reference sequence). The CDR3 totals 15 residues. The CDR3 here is CASSFRGVDTGELFF. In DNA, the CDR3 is TGTGCCAGCAGTTTTAGGGGAGTTGACACCGGGGAGCTGTTTTTT.

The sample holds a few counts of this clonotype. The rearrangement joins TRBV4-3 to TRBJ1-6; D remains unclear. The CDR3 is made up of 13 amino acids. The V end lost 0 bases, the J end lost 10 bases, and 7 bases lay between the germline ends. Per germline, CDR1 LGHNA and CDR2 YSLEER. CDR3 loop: CASSQDSRSPLHF. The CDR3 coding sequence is TGCGCCAGCAGCCAAGACAGTAGGTCACCCCTCCACTTT.